This T cell receptor beta chain was recorded in a study of regulatory T cells in long-lasting Graves disease. Findings and limits, study-wide: TCR diversity was lower in persistent Graves' patients than in newly diagnosed ones.

In its sample, this clonotype was seen many times. The antigen remains unidentified. Specified time point: newly diagnosed GD, antithyroid drugs for less than 3 months. The TCR library was made from RNA extracted from PBMCs. Libraries of TCR beta came from iRepertoire HTBI primers plus Arm-PCR of CDR3 regions. TCRdb reprocessed the multiplex PCR reads with MiXCR, giving one entry per CDR3 protein. This sample has about 370,000 distinct CDR3 sequences, with around 15% found just once. The origin of this receptor is a female donor with Graves disease. The material sequenced was peripheral blood mononuclear cells (PBMCs), taken at new diagnosis, from a patient treated with antithyroid drugs.

As DNA, the CDR3 is TGTGCCAGCAGCTCATGGACAGGGGGATATGGCTACACCTTC. Translated: CASSSWTGGYGYTF. This sequence joins TRBV7-2 and TRBJ1-2, with TRBD1 identical over 10 bases. The CDR3 consists of 14 residues. V shed 4 bases, J shed 5 bases, and the junction held 4 bases outside the gene matches. The germline gives CDR1 SGHTA, CDR2 FQGNSA.